This paragraph covers one T cell receptor beta chain sequence. The data stem from a study of blood T cell repertoires in COVID-19. On the study more broadly: T cells, B-cell-depleted T cells, or PBMCs supplied cDNA or gDNA.

The assay was immunoSEQ multiplex PCR, and TCRdb's table has in-frame clones only and misses some. Of approximately 200,000 clones listed, more than 80% are singletons. The CDR3 has 15 amino acids. The germline V and J ends were trimmed by 3 bases and 6 bases, with 17 bases remaining between them. Germline V CDR1 and CDR2: LNHNV, YYDKDF (reference sequence). The TCR comes from a man between 60 and 70 years old who had recovered from COVID-19. The sample consisted of PBMCs or T cells enriched from blood (not recorded which). The chain couples TRBV15 to TRBJ1-2; D may be TRBD1 (6 bases). Here the CDR3 reads CATSRTRDNRDGYTF. CDR3 in DNA: TGTGCCACCAGCAGGACCCGGGACAATCGGGATGGCTACACCTTC.